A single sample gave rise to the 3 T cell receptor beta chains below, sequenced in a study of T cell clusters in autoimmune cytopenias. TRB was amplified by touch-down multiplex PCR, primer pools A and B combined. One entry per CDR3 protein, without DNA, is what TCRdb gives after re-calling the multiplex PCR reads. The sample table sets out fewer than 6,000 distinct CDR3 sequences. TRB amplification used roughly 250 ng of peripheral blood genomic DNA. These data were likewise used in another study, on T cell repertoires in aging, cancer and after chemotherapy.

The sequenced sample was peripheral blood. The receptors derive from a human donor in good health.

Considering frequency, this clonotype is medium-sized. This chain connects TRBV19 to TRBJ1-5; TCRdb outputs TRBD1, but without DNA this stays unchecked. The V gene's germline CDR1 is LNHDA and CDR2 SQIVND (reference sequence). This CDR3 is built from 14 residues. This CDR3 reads CASSTRDERQPQHF.

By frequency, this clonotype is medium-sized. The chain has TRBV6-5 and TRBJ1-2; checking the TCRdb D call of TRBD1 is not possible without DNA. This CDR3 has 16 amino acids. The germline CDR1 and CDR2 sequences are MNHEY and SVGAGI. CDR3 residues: CASSKGQGISNYGYTF.

The CDR3 is CASTSGRTNEQFF. J is TRBJ2-1 and V is TRBV6-1; TCRdb selects TRBD2, and the lack of DNA leaves this call unchecked. Germline CDR1 reads MNHNS; CDR2 reads SASEGT. The CDR3 is 13 residues long.